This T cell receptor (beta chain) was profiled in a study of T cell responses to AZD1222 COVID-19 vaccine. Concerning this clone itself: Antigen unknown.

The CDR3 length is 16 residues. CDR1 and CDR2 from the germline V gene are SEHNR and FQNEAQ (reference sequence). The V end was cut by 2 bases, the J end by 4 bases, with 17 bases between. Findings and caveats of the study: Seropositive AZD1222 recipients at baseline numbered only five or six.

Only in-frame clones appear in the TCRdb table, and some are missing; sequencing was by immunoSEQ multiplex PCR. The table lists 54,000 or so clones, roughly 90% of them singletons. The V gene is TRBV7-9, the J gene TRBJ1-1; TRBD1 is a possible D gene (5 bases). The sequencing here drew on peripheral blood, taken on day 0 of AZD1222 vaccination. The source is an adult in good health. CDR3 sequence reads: CASSLTGGSRSTEAFF. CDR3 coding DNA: TGTGCCAGCAGCTTAACCGGGGGGAGTAGAAGCACTGAAGCTTTCTTT. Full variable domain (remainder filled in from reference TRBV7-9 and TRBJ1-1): DTGVSQNPRHKITKRGQNVTFRCDPISEHNRLYWYRQTLGQGPEFLTYFQNEAQLEKSRLLSDRFSAERPKGSFSTLEIQRTEQGDSAMYLCASSLTGGSRSTEAFFGQGTRLTVV.